The 6 T cell receptor beta chains below were found in one sample sequenced in a study of T cell changes during pregnancy in multiple sclerosis. Profiling relied on immunoSEQ multiplex PCR, and the TCRdb table lists in-frame clones only, not all of them. Among tens of thousands of clones listed, 90% were seen once. This specimen was peripheral blood, taken after pregnancy. These TCRs come from a female donor in good health, enrolled as a control in a pregnancy study.

The chain employs TRBV11-3 and TRBJ2-5; perhaps TRBD2 as D (7 bases). The CDR3 contains 16 residues. The V gene's germline CDR1 is SGHNT and CDR2 YENEEA. Between the trimmed V and J ends, which lost 7 bases and 5 bases, there was a span of 23 bases. CDR3 sequence (DNA): TGTGCCAGCACCCCCACGGGCGGGGGCCTGGAGGAGACCCAGTACTTC. Protein sequence: CASTPTGGGLEETQYF.

V and J are TRBV30 and TRBJ1-2, with 8 bases aligning to TRBD1. This CDR3 spans 12 amino acids. Germline values: CDR1 GTSNPN, CDR2 SVGIG (reference sequence). Losses at the gene ends were 5 bases for V and 4 bases for J; bases not matched to a gene: 3. CDR3 sequence (DNA): TGTGCCTGGGGAGACAGGGGCTATGGCTACACCTTC. Protein sequence: CAWGDRGYGYTF.

A note on this clone: Mismatch with germline at one junction end may stem from a read error. The rearrangement joins TRBV5-6 to TRBJ1-3; TRBD1 matches at 7 bases. The length of the CDR3 is 15 residues. Germline assignment: CDR1 SGHDT and CDR2 YYEEEE. This chain's CDR3 is CASSLGQISGNTIYF. For the CDR3, the DNA is TGTGCCAGCAGTTTGGGACAGATCTCTGGAAACACCATATATTTT.

The chain is built from TRBV9 and TRBJ1-2; 7 bases align to TRBD1. V lost 2 bases, J lost 3 bases, and 7 bases stayed unmatched. Germline V gene data show CDR1 as SGDLS and CDR2 as YYNGEE. This CDR3 has 15 amino acids. CDR3 nucleotide sequence: TGTGCCAGCAGCGTCTATGGGACAGCGGACTATGGCTACACCTTC. This gives the protein CASSVYGTADYGYTF.

This chain uses TRBV11-2 with TRBJ1-4; no clear D. CDR3 length: 16 residues. Trimming took 5 bases from V and 0 from J, leaving 13 bases between them. CDR1 is SGHAT, CDR2 FQNNGV, per germline. CDR3 region: CASSPRAGATNEKLFF. The CDR3 DNA follows: TGTGCCAGCAGCCCTCGGGCGGGAGCAACTAATGAAAAACTGTTTTTT.

The V gene is TRBV14, the J gene TRBJ1-6; D may be TRBD1 (6 bases). Germline-derived CDR1 and CDR2 are SGHDN and FVKESK. V was clipped by 2 bases and J by 10 bases, with 9 bases between them. CDR3 length: 13 amino acids. The CDR3, as DNA: TGTGCCAGCAGCCAACAGGGGAAATCACCCCTCCACTTT. Protein product: CASSQQGKSPLHF.